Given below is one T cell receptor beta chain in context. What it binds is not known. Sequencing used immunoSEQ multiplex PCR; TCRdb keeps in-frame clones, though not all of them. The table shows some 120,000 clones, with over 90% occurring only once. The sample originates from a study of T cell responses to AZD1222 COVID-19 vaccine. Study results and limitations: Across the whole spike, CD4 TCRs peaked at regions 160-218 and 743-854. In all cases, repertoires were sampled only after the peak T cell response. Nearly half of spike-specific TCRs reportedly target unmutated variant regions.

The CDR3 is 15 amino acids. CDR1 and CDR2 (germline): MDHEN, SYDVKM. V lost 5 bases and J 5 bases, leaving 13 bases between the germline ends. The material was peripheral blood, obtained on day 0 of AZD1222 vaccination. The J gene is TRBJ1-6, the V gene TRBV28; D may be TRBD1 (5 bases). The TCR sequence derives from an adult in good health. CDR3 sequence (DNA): TGTGCCAGCAGTCCAGCTACCAGGGATAATTCACCCCTCCACTTT. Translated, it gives CASSPATRDNSPLHF. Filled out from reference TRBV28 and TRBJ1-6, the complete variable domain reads DVKVTQSSRYLVKRTGEKVFLECVQDMDHENMFWYRQDPGLGLRLIYFSYDVKMKEKGDIPEGYSVSREKKERFSLILESASTNQTSMYLCASSPATRDNSPLHFGNGTRLTVT.